Each of the 23 T cell receptor beta chains below was sequenced from the same sample in a study of T cell repertoires in cytomegalovirus infection (dated by TCRdb to 2018 to 2020). The sequencer listed for this sample is Illumina HiSeq 1500. TCRdb redid the processing of the public reads, applying fastp at Q25 and MiXCR, and retained in-frame beta chains. Entries are consolidated by CDR3 protein sequence, retaining the most common genes and DNA. This sample is represented by 200,000 to 300,000 distinct CDR3 sequences; approximately 13% of them were singletons. In total, the top ten clones hold 7.5% to 10% of the sample. The sequenced sample was PBMCs. The receptors were gathered from a human donor in good health (CMV status not recorded). Some clones in this sample may be carry-over from other donors' samples.

V is TRBV5-1 and J is TRBJ2-3; 7 nucleotides match TRBD2. V lost 4 bases and J lost 6; bases outside the gene matches: 14. There are 16 residues in the CDR3. The germline V gene encodes CDR1 SGHRS and CDR2 YFSETQ. The CDR3 DNA follows: TGCGCCAGCAGCGTCGGGACTAACCAAGGTGCGGATACGCAGTATTTT. It specifies CASSVGTNQGADTQYF. Using reference TRBV5-1 and TRBJ2-3 for the parts outside the CDR3, the full variable domain is KAGVTQTPRYLIKTRGQQVTLSCSPISGHRSVSWYQQTPGQGLQFLFEYFSETQRNKGNFPGRFSGRQFSNSRSEMNVSTLELGDSALYLCASSVGTNQGADTQYFGPGTRLTVL.

This clonotype was counted ten times or more. The rearrangement joins TRBV5-1 to TRBJ2-2; no reliable D call. Between the trimmed V and J ends, which lost 0 bases and 0 bases, there was a span of 3 bases. The CDR3 contains 14 residues. CDR1 and CDR2 from the germline V gene are SGHRS and YFSETQ. CDR3 amino acids: CASSLGSNTGELFF. The CDR3 DNA follows: TGCGCCAGCAGCTTGGGCTCGAACACCGGGGAGCTGTTTTTT.

This clonotype appeared a few times. Compared with germline, one end of the junction differs, possibly owing to a read error. The chain employs TRBV6-2 or TRBV6-3 and TRBJ1-1, with a tentative D call TRBD1 (6 bases). The CDR3 spans 15 residues. Germline V gene sequence: CDR1 MNHEY, CDR2 SVGEGT. CDR3 in amino acids: CASNYHGTKNTEAFF. As DNA, the CDR3 is TGTGCCAGCAATTACCACGGGACAAAGAACACTGAAGCTTTCTTT.

This clonotype was detected only a few times. The rearrangement links TRBV25-1 to TRBJ2-7, with 8 bases that match TRBD1. Germline loops: CDR1 MGHDK, CDR2 SYGVNS. J was trimmed by 7 bases and V by 5 bases; bases with no gene match: 10. The CDR3 totals 14 residues. CDR3 protein: CASSKLDRVGEQYF. The CDR3 DNA is TGTGCCAGCAGTAAACTGGACAGGGTGGGAGAGCAGTACTTC.

The chain carries TRBV20-1 and TRBJ1-6, with TRBD1 matching over 7 bases. CDR3 size: 14 residues. The V gene's germline CDR1 is DFQATT and CDR2 SNEGSKA (reference sequence). V lost 0 bases and J lost 9; bases outside the gene matches: 5. The CDR3 DNA sequence: TGCAGTGCTAGAGATGAAGGGGGCACTTCACCCCTCCACTTT. This codes for CSARDEGGTSPLHF.

This clonotype was observed many times. The gene calls are TRBV7-2 and TRBJ2-2; TRBD2 agrees at 8 bases. This CDR3 has 14 amino acids. Unmatched junction bases numbered 6, after V lost 6 bases and J lost 6 bases. The V gene's germline CDR1 is SGHTA and CDR2 FQGNSA. CDR3 loop: CASSPRGGSGELFF. In nucleotides, the CDR3 is TGTGCCAGCAGTCCCCGCGGGGGGTCCGGGGAGCTGTTTTTT. Combining the CDR3 with reference TRBV7-2 and TRBJ2-2 gives the whole variable domain GAGVSQSPSNKVTEKGKDVELRCDPISGHTALYWYRQSLGQGLEFLIYFQGNSAPDKSGLPSDRFSAERTGGSVSTLTIQRTQQEDSAVYLCASSPRGGSGELFFGEGSRLTVL.

The chain recombines TRBV29-1 with TRBJ2-5; D possibly corresponds to TRBD1 (5 bases). Per the germline V gene, CDR1 is SQVTM and CDR2 is ANQGSEA. The CDR3 runs to 13 residues. V was shortened by 7 bases and J by 5 bases, with 17 bases between the two germline ends. In DNA form, the CDR3 reads TGCAGCGCCCACCGGACACCAGGGGAGACCCAGTACTTC. Residues: CSAHRTPGETQYF.

Concerning this clonotype: Being one base from a much bigger clone, this may be a read error. The rearrangement joins TRBV14 to TRBJ2-1; 10 bases are a match to TRBD1. CDR1 and CDR2 from the germline V gene are SGHDN and FVKESK. The V segment lost 5 bases and the J segment 0 bases; nucleotides outside the gene matches: 1. This CDR3 has 15 residues. CDR3 bases: TGTGCCAGCAGCTGGACAGGGGGCTCCTACAATGAGCAGTTCTTC. Amino acids: CASSWTGGSYNEQFF.

The chain combines TRBV7-3 with TRBJ2-1, with 9 bases aligning to TRBD2. The CDR3 is 16 residues long. CDR1 is SGHTA, CDR2 FQGTGA, per germline. J gave up 11 bases and V 1 base, and 12 bases lay outside the gene matches. The CDR3 spells CASSLIGGLAYNQQFF. The CDR3 coding sequence is TGTGCCAGCAGCTTAATCGGAGGACTAGCGTATAATCAGCAGTTCTTC.

This clonotype was picked up a small number of times. The rearrangement joins TRBV12-3 or TRBV12-4 to TRBJ1-2; D unclear. Between the trimmed V and J ends, which lost 5 bases and 5 bases, there was a span of 9 bases. The CDR3 has 12 residues. For the CDR3, the DNA is TGTGCCAGCAGTCCCCGGGCATATGGCTACACCTTC. It codes for CASSPRAYGYTF.

There are many counts of this clonotype. The chain recombines TRBV7-9 with TRBJ1-6, with D possibly TRBD1 on 5 matching bases. The CDR3 covers 17 residues. Deletions cut 4 bases from V and 9 bases from J, with 22 bases between. Germline lookup yields CDR1 SEHNR and CDR2 FQNEAQ (reference sequence). The CDR3 here is CASSSPIRDVRASPLHF. The CDR3 DNA sequence: TGTGCCAGCAGCTCCCCGATTAGGGACGTTCGGGCTTCACCCCTCCACTTT.

This clonotype was recorded once. As the CDR3 is not closed by the conserved phenylalanine or tryptophan, this likely results from a read error. The genes are TRBV7-9 and TRBJ2-6, with 13 bases aligning to TRBD2. V was pared by 9 bases and J by 4 bases, with 6 bases of the junction left unmatched. Per the germline V gene, CDR1 is SEHNR and CDR2 is FQNEAQ (reference sequence). This CDR3 is 16 amino acids long. In DNA form, the CDR3 reads TGTGCCAGGTCGACTAGCGGGGGGACCGGGGCCAACGTCCTGACTTAC. It specifies CARSTSGGTGANVLTY.

This clonotype was observed a few times. The CDR3 DNA is TGTGCCATCAGTGAGACAGGGGACAATCAGCCCCAGCATTTT. Its translation is CAISETGDNQPQHF. This sequence joins TRBV10-3 and TRBJ1-5; 7 nucleotides agree with TRBD1. Germline CDR1 reads ENHRY; CDR2 reads SYGVKD. V lost 2 bases to trimming and J lost 3 bases; unmatched junction nucleotides: 1. The CDR3 consists of 14 residues.

This clonotype was seen only a few times. The chain links TRBV7-9 to TRBJ2-3; 8 positions match TRBD2. Trimming cost V 5 bases and J 0 bases; bases outside gene matches: 1. CDR1 and CDR2 from the germline V gene are SEHNR and FQNEAQ (reference sequence). The CDR3 totals 14 residues. CDR3 sequence: CASSPSGSTDTQYF. The CDR3 coding sequence is TGTGCCAGCAGCCCTAGCGGGAGCACAGATACGCAGTATTTT.

The genes are TRBV29-1 and TRBJ1-2; maybe TRBD1 (6 bases). There are 14 residues in the CDR3. The germline V and J ends were trimmed by 6 bases and 8 bases, with 22 bases remaining between them. From germline, CDR1 is SQVTM and CDR2 ANQGSEA. CDR3 loop: CSVIRNRDKRGYTF. The CDR3 bases are TGCAGCGTCATTCGAAACCGGGACAAACGGGGCTACACCTTC. The complete variable domain, with remaining parts taken from reference TRBV29-1 and TRBJ1-2, reads SAVISQKPSRDICQRGTSLTIQCQVDSQVTMMFWYRQQPGQSLTLIATANQGSEATYESGFVIDKFPISRPNLTFSTLTVSNMSPEDSSIYLCSVIRNRDKRGYTFGSGTRLTVV.

This clonotype showed up many times. CDR3: CASSTGEQPQHF. CDR3 in DNA: TGTGCCAGCAGTACAGGGGAACAGCCCCAGCATTTT. The chain links TRBV12-3 or TRBV12-4 to TRBJ1-5; 7 nucleotides align to TRBD1. The V gene end was trimmed by 5 bases and the J gene end by 7 bases; junction bases not matched to a gene: 2. CDR3 length: 12 amino acids.

Many counts were recorded for this clonotype. The chain carries TRBV7-3 and TRBJ1-1, with unresolved D. This CDR3 region has 15 residues. Germline loops: CDR1 SGHTA, CDR2 FQGTGA. V lost 4 bases, J lost 1 base, and 13 bases lay in between. CDR3: CASSSNDDTNTEAFF. The CDR3 region has the DNA TGTGCCAGCAGCTCCAACGACGACACGAACACTGAAGCTTTCTTT.

This clonotype was observed a few times. The V and J genes are TRBV20-1 and TRBJ2-5, with 8 bases identical to TRBD1. CDR1 and CDR2 (germline): DFQATT, SNEGSKA (reference sequence). V was clipped by 3 bases and J by 4 bases; unmatched bases: 13. CDR3 length equals 16 residues. The CDR3 sequence: CSARRGGQGFRETQYF. The CDR3 DNA reads TGCAGTGCTAGGAGGGGAGGACAGGGCTTTCGAGAGACCCAGTACTTC.

This clonotype was counted at least ten times. The chain employs TRBV7-2 and TRBJ1-3; D not resolved. Germline lookup yields CDR1 SGHTA and CDR2 FQGNSA. The length of the CDR3 is 15 residues. V was cut by 1 base and J by 0 bases, with 7 bases left in between. CDR3 coding DNA: TGTGCCAGCAGCTTAGTCAGTTTCTCTGGAAACACCATATATTTT. Protein product: CASSLVSFSGNTIYF.

The table lists this clonotype with a few counts. V is TRBV27 and J is TRBJ1-5; no clear D gene. CDR1 is MNHEY, CDR2 SMNVEV, per germline (reference sequence). CDR3 length: 15 residues. Trimming left V 6 bases short and J 4 bases short, with 16 bases between. The CDR3 sequence: CASRFLSASNQPQHF. As DNA, the CDR3 is TGTGCCAGCAGATTCCTATCGGCTTCTAATCAGCCCCAGCATTTT.

This clonotype was observed at least ten times. The CDR3 bases are TGTGCCAGCAGTCCCAAAAGAGGCCTCAGCAACGAGCAGTACTTC. Amino acids: CASSPKRGLSNEQYF. This chain links TRBV25-1 with TRBJ2-7, with no clear D. The CDR3 sequence is 15 residues long. In germline, CDR1 is MGHDK, CDR2 SYGVNS. The V end was cut by 5 bases, the J end by 5 bases, with 19 bases between.

Only a few counts were recorded for this clonotype. The chain uses TRBV20-1 and TRBJ1-5; D possibly corresponds to TRBD1 (6 bases). With 5 bases removed from V and 7 bases from J, the gap between germline ends came to 15 bases. The germline V gene has CDR1 DFQATT and CDR2 SNEGSKA (reference sequence). This CDR3 is 13 amino acids long. The CDR3 DNA sequence: TGCAGTGCTCTTCGGGGGGGCGAACAGCCCCAGCATTTT. Encoded protein: CSALRGGEQPQHF.

A few counts support this clonotype. The rearrangement joins TRBV28 to TRBJ1-1, with D perhaps matching TRBD1 (6 bases). Trimming pared 2 bases from V and 3 bases from J, leaving 16 bases between. CDR3 length equals 16 residues. Germline CDR1 is MDHEN and CDR2 is SYDVKM. CDR3 loop: CASSLPVGGRDTEAFF. CDR3 bases: TGTGCCAGCAGTTTACCGGTTGGGGGGCGGGACACTGAAGCTTTCTTT.